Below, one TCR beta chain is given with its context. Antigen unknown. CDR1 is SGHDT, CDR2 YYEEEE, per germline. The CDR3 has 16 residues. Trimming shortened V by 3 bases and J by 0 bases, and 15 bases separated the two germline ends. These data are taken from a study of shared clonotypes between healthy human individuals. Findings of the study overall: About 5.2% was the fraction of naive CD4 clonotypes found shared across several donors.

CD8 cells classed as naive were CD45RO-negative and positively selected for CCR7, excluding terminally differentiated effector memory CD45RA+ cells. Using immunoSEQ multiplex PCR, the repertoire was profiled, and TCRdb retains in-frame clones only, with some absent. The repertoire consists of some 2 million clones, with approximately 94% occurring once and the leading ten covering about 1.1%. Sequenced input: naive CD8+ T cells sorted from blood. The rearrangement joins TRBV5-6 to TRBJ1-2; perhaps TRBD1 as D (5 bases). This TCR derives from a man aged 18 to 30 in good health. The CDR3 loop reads CASSSTGDPANYGYTF. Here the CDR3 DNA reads TGTGCCAGCAGCTCCACCGGGGACCCAGCTAACTATGGCTACACCTTC.